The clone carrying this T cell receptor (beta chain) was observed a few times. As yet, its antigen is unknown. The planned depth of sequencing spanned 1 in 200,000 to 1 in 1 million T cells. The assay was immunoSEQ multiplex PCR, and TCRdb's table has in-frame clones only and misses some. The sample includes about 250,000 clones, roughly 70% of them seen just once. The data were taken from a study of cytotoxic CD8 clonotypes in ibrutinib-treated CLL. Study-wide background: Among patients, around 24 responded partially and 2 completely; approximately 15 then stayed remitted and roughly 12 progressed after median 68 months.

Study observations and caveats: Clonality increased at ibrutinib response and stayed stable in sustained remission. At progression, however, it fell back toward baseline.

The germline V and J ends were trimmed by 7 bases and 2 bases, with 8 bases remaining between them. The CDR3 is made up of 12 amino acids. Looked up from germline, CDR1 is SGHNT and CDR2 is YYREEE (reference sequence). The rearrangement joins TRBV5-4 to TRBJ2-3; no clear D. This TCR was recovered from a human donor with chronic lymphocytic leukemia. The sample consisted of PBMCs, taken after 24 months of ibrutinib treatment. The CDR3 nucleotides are TGTGCCAGCGTGTCCCCCACAGATACGCAGTATTTT. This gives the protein CASVSPTDTQYF.